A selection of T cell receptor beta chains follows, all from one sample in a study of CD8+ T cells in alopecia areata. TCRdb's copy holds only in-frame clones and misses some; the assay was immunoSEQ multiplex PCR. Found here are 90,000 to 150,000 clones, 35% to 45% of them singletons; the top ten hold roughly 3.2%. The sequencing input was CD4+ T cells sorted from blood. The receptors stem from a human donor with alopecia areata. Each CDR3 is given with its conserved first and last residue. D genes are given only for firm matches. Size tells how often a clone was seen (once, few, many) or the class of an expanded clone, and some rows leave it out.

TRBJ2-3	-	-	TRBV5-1	TGCGCCAGCAGCTTGGGCCAGAGGACAGATACGCAGTATTTT	CASSLGQRTDTQYF
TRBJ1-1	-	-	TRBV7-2	TGTGCCAGCAGCTCAGGGTTGCGCGGAGCTTTCTTT	CASSSGLRGAFF
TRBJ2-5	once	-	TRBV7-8	TGTGCCAGCAGCTTAGTAAGGGGACTCGCCGCGGAGACCCAGTACTTC	CASSLVRGLAAETQYF
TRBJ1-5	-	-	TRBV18	TGTGCCAGCTCCCGGGACGGCCGTTCAAATCAGCCCCAGCATTTT	CASSRDGRSNQPQHF
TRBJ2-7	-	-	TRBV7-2	TGTGCCAGCAGTTCCGGACTGGGAAGCTCCTACGAGCAGTACTTC	CASSSGLGSSYEQYF
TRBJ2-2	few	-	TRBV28	TGTGCCAGCAGTTTCCCTAACACGAACACCGGGGAGCTGTTTTTT	CASSFPNTNTGELFF
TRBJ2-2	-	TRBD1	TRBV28	TGTGCCAGCAGTCCACACCGGGACAGGTCCCGCGGGGAGCTGTTTTTT	CASSPHRDRSRGELFF
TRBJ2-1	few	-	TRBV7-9	TGTGCCAGCAGCTTAGACGTCCGATGGGATGAGCAGTTCTTC	CASSLDVRWDEQFF
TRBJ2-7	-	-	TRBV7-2	TGTGCCAGCACCCTAATCTACTTACAGAATTCCTACGAGCAGTACTTC	CASTLIYLQNSYEQYF
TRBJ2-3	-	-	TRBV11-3	TGTGCCAGCAGCTTATCGCTTCACAAGGATACGCAGTATTTT	CASSLSLHKDTQYF
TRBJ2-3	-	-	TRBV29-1	TGCGCCGCCGTTGATTCAGGGCGGGGGCGCACAGATACGCAGTATTTT	CAAVDSGRGRTDTQYF